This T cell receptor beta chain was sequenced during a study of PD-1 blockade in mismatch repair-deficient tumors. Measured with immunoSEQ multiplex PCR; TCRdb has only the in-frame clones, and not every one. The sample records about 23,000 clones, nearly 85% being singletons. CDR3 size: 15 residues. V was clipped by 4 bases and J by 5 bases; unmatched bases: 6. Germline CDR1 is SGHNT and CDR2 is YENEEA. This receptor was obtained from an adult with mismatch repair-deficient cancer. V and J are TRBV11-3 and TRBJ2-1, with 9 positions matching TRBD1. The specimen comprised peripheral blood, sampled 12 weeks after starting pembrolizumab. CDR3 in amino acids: CASSSGTGTHNEQFF. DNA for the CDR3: TGTGCCAGCAGCTCCGGGACAGGGACCCACAATGAGCAGTTCTTC.